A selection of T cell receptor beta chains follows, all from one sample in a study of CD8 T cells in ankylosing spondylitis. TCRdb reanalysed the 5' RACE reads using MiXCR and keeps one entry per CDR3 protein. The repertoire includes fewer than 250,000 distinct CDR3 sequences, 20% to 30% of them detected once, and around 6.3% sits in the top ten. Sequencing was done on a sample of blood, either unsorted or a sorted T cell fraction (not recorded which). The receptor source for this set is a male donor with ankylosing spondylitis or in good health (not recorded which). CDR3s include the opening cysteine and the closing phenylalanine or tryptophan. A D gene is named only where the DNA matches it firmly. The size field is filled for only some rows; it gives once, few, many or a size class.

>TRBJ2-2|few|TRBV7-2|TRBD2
CASSSGLQNTGELFF
TGTGCCAGCAGCTCGGGACTACAGAACACCGGGGAGCTGTTTTTT
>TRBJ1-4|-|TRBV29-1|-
CSVDGGMGEKLFF
TGCAGCGTTGACGGGGGGATGGGGGAAAAACTGTTTTTT
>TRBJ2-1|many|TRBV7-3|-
CASSSTGDSGQFF
TGTGCCAGCAGCTCGACGGGAGACTCGGGGCAGTTCTTC
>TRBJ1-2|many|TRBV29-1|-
CSVFSGAANYGYTF
TGCAGCGTTTTCTCGGGGGCAGCTAACTATGGCTACACCTTC
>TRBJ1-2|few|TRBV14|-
CASSQRWSGEGYTF
TGTGCCAGCAGCCAAAGGTGGTCCGGGGAAGGCTACACCTTC
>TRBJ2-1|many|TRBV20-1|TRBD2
CSASSRGGSSYNEQFF
TGCAGTGCTAGTTCGCGTGGCGGGAGCTCCTACAATGAGCAGTTCTTC
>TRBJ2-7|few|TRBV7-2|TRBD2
CASSVTSGSVYF
TGTGCCAGCAGCGTAACTAGCGGGAGTGTGTACTTC
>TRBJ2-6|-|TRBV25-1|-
CASSEPVVTAGANVLTF
TGTGCCAGCAGTGAACCTGTTGTGACTGCTGGGGCCAACGTCCTGACTTTC
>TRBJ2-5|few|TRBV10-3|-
CAISDAGQNQETQYF
TGTGCCATCAGTGACGCGGGACAGAACCAAGAGACCCAGTACTTC
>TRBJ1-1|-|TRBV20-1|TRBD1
CSAKDRVRGMNPEAFF
TGCAGTGCTAAGGACAGGGTGAGGGGAATGAACCCTGAAGCTTTCTTT
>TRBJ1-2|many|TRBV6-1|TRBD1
CASSKDRGKYGYTF
TGTGCCAGCAGTAAGGACAGGGGAAAGTATGGCTACACCTTC
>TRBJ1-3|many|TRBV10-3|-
CAIQNGAGNTIYF
TGTGCCATCCAGAACGGGGCTGGAAACACCATATATTTT
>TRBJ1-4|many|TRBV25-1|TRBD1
CASRRGGTGEKLFF
TGTGCCAGCAGGAGGGGAGGGACAGGGGAAAAACTGTTTTTT
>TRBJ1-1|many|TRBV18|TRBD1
CASSLGTGGITEAFF
TGTGCCAGCTCACTAGGGACAGGGGGAATCACTGAAGCTTTCTTT
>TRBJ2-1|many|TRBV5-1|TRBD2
CASSLAPAGGPYNEQFF
TGCGCCAGCAGCCTCGCCCCAGCGGGAGGGCCTTACAATGAGCAGTTCTTC
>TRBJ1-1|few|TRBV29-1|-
CSVEGHLKGPNTEAFF
TGCAGCGTTGAGGGACACCTTAAGGGTCCGAACACTGAAGCTTTCTTT
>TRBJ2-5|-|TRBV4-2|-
CASSQFLPETQYF
TGTGCCAGCAGCCAATTTCTGCCGGAGACCCAGTACTTC
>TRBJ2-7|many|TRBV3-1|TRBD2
CASSHLAGAHEQYF
TGTGCCAGCAGCCATCTAGCGGGAGCCCACGAGCAGTACTTC
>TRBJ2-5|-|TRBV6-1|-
CASSPLGQETQYF
TGTGCCAGCAGCCCGCTTGGGCAAGAGACCCAGTACTTC
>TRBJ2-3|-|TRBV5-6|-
CASSLNWADTQYF
TGTGCCAGCAGCTTGAATTGGGCAGATACGCAGTATTTT
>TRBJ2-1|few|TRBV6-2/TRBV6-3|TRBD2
CASRLLAGGLFF
TGTGCCAGCAGGCTACTAGCGGGAGGGCTGTTCTTC
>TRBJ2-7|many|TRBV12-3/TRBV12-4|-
CASTSGAGSYEQYF
TGTGCCAGCACCTCCGGGGCGGGCTCCTACGAGCAGTACTTC